Below are 25 T cell receptor beta chains sequenced from a single sample in a study of glioma-infiltrating T cells. Using RNA template, CDR3s of TCR alpha and beta were amplified with iRepertoire arm-PCR. TCRdb called the multiplex PCR reads again in MiXCR, with one record for every CDR3 protein. The top ten hold 20% of the sample, which has about 140,000 distinct CDR3 sequences, 30% to 40% seen once. Sequences were obtained from glioma tissue, nonneoplastic brain tissue, or PBMCs (not recorded which). The receptors come from a human donor with low-grade glioma or glioblastoma, undergoing nonglioma brain surgery, or in good health (not recorded which).

The rearrangement uses TRBV28 and TRBJ2-7; D uncertain. Germline CDR1 reads MDHEN; CDR2 reads SYDVKM. CDR3 length: 12 residues. Deletions cut 6 bases from V and 6 bases from J, with 12 bases between. Here the CDR3 reads CASRSPPSEQYF. CDR3 bases: TGTGCCAGCAGATCCCCCCCCTCCGAGCAGTACTTC.

V gene TRBV20-1 combines with J gene TRBJ2-7, with D perhaps matching TRBD2 (6 bases). V lost 2 bases and J lost 1, with 9 bases in between. Germline CDR1 DFQATT, CDR2 SNEGSKA (reference sequence). This CDR3 comprises 13 residues. CDR3 nucleotides: TGCAGTGCTAGACCTAGCGAGTCCTACGAGCAGTACTTC. Translating gives CSARPSESYEQYF.

For this clonotype: A junction end diverges from the germline sequence, so it may reflect a read error. The chain links TRBV3-1 to TRBJ2-7, with D hard to call. Germline values: CDR1 LGHDT, CDR2 YNNKEL (reference sequence). The length of the CDR3 is 11 residues. The CDR3: CASSQGYELYF. The CDR3 nucleotides read TGTGCCAGCAGCCAAGGCTACGAGCTGTACTTC.

This clonotype was seen at least ten times. V gene TRBV6-2 or TRBV6-3 combines with J gene TRBJ1-5; 8 nucleotides match TRBD1. Germline assignment: CDR1 MNHEY and CDR2 SVGEGT. The CDR3 covers 13 residues. V lost 3 bases to trimming and J lost 6 bases; unmatched junction nucleotides: 1. CDR3 sequence reads: CASSYTGGQPQHF. In DNA form, the CDR3 reads TGTGCCAGCAGTTATACAGGGGGTCAGCCCCAGCATTTT.

The genes are TRBV20-1 and TRBJ1-2; 8 nucleotides align to TRBD1. Losses at the gene ends were 6 bases for V and 3 bases for J; bases not matched to a gene: 3. This CDR3 spans 12 amino acids. Looked up from germline, CDR1 is DFQATT and CDR2 is SNEGSKA (reference sequence). The CDR3 spells CSAGTGDYGYTF. The CDR3 DNA sequence: TGCAGTGCAGGGACAGGAGACTATGGCTACACCTTC.

The chain combines TRBV20-1 with TRBJ1-1; maybe TRBD1 (6 bases). In germline, CDR1 is DFQATT, CDR2 SNEGSKA (reference sequence). This CDR3 is 14 amino acids long. The V and J ends lost 8 bases and 5 bases respectively, with 21 bases between them. The CDR3: CSSGNRVGWTEAFF. The CDR3 region has the DNA TGCAGTTCTGGGAACAGGGTTGGGTGGACTGAAGCTTTCTTT.

Many counts were recorded for this clonotype. J is TRBJ2-7 and V is TRBV6-1; TRBD2 agrees at 7 bases. The CDR3 length is 11 residues. Losses at the gene ends were 8 bases for V and 6 bases for J; bases not matched to a gene: 4. Germline-derived CDR1 and CDR2 are MNHNS and SASEGT. In DNA, the CDR3 is TGTGCCAGCGCTTCGGGGGGCGAGCAGTACTTC. This encodes CASASGGEQYF.

The rearrangement links TRBV7-9 to TRBJ2-5; D is possibly TRBD2 (5 bases). V was cut by 4 bases and J by 4 bases, with 13 bases left in between. The V gene's germline CDR1 is SEHNR and CDR2 FQNEAQ (reference sequence). The length of the CDR3 is 14 residues. The CDR3 is CASSSGFSSETQYF. The CDR3 DNA reads as TGTGCCAGCAGCTCGGGGTTTTCCTCAGAGACCCAGTACTTC.

This chain connects TRBV6-2 or TRBV6-3 to TRBJ2-7; 11 bases are shared with TRBD1. The CDR3 consists of 13 residues. With 6 bases clipped from V and 7 bases from J, the junction kept 5 bases outside the gene matches. Germline V gene data show CDR1 as MNHEY and CDR2 as SVGEGT. The CDR3 bases are TGTGCCAGCAGGGACAGGGGGCAGTTTGAGCAGTACTTC. It yields the protein CASRDRGQFEQYF.

This clonotype came up a few times. This chain joins TRBV7-6 and TRBJ2-5; tentative D call: TRBD1 (6 bases). V was clipped by 5 bases and J by 2 bases, with 12 bases between them. From germline, CDR1 is SGHVS and CDR2 FNYEAQ. The CDR3 has 14 amino acids. CDR3 protein: CASSPNTGQETQYF. The DNA of the CDR3 is TGTGCCAGCAGCCCAAACACAGGGCAAGAGACCCAGTACTTC.

This clonotype appeared a few times. One end of the junction is discordant with germline, which a read error may explain. The chain links TRBV6-8 to TRBJ1-6; D not resolved. The CDR3 has 16 amino acids. The germline gives CDR1 MNHGY, CDR2 SAAAGT. CDR3 region: CASSYSSASFNSPLHF. Here the CDR3 DNA reads TGTGCCAGCAGTTACTCGTCAGCGTCCTTTAATTCACCCCTCCACTTT.

This clonotype was observed a few times. The V and J genes are TRBV27 and TRBJ1-6, with 9 nucleotides matching TRBD1. The trim removed 4 bases at V and 10 bases at J, leaving 5 bases unmatched. The CDR3 runs 14 residues. Germline values: CDR1 MNHEY, CDR2 SMNVEV (reference sequence). CDR3 nucleotides: TGTGCCAGCAGTTCCGGACAGGGGACCTCACCCCTCCACTTT. Protein sequence: CASSSGQGTSPLHF.

This clonotype has just a few counts. CDR3 amino acids: CSAAPGSFNSEQYF. The CDR3 bases are TGCAGTGCAGCACCAGGGTCTTTTAATTCCGAGCAGTACTTC. The chain has TRBV20-1 and TRBJ2-7; D perhaps matches TRBD1 (5 bases). This CDR3 contains 14 residues. Trimming removed 6 bases from V and 6 bases from J, with 21 bases in between. Germline V CDR1 and CDR2: DFQATT, SNEGSKA (reference sequence).

This chain joins TRBV6-2 or TRBV6-3 and TRBJ1-1; D is undetermined. V lost 10 bases and J lost 3, with 15 bases in between. The CDR3 contains 13 residues. CDR1 is MNHEY and CDR2 is SVGEGT in the germline V gene. Here the CDR3 reads CAIRGDRDTEAFF. The CDR3 nucleotides are TGTGCCATCAGAGGAGATAGGGACACTGAAGCTTTCTTT.

The chain joins TRBV6-6 to TRBJ1-5, with unresolved D. The V and J ends lost 8 bases and 6 bases respectively, with 14 bases between them. This CDR3 is built from 13 residues. The germline V gene encodes CDR1 MNHNY and CDR2 SVGAGI (reference sequence). The CDR3 bases are TGTGCCAGCGGTATTATACCCGGTCAGCCCCAGCATTTT. Its translation is CASGIIPGQPQHF.

This clonotype was detected only once. A junction end diverges from the germline sequence, so it may reflect a read error. This sequence joins TRBV6-6 and TRBJ2-5; TRBD2 agrees at 8 bases. Germline CDR1 reads MNHNY; CDR2 reads SVGAGI (reference sequence). The CDR3 has 13 amino acids. The CDR3, as DNA: TGTGCCATCAGTCGACTAGCGAGCGAGACCCAGTACTTC. This sequence encodes CAISRLASETQYF.

In this sample, this clonotype turned up a few times. The chain combines TRBV7-2 with TRBJ1-1; D ambiguous. Trimming removed 5 bases at V and 0 bases at J, with 7 bases between. The germline V gene encodes CDR1 SGHTA and CDR2 FQGNSA. CDR3 length equals 13 residues. CDR3 residues: CASSDGLNTEAFF. Here the CDR3 DNA reads TGTGCCAGCAGCGACGGGCTGAACACTGAAGCTTTCTTT.

V gene TRBV6-2 or TRBV6-3 combines with J gene TRBJ2-3, with 7 bases that match TRBD2. Germline CDR1 is MNHEY and CDR2 is SVGEGT. This CDR3 comprises 15 residues. J was trimmed by 8 bases and V by 5 bases; bases with no gene match: 13. CDR3 bases: TGTGCCAGCAGTCTTCACGCGGGAGTTCCAGGTACGCAGTATTTT. As protein: CASSLHAGVPGTQYF.

This clonotype was counted between two and nine times. A read error may produce the germline difference seen at one junction end. The chain couples TRBV15 to TRBJ2-3; 9 bases fit TRBD1. Germline CDR1 is LNHNV and CDR2 is YYDKDF (reference sequence). The CDR3 totals 15 residues. The CDR3 DNA reads TGTGCCACCAGCACACCGGATTTGACAGGGGGTACGCAGTGTTTT. Translation: CATSTPDLTGGTQCF.

This clonotype has a handful of counts. The genes are TRBV6-2 or TRBV6-3 and TRBJ2-7; the D is unclear. This CDR3 spans 14 amino acids. Trimming left V 2 bases short and J 2 bases short, with 10 bases between. Germline V lookup: CDR1 MNHEY, CDR2 SVGEGT. CDR3 bases: TGTGCCAGCAGTTACGAAGCGTATACCTACGAGCAGTACTTC. Protein: CASSYEAYTYEQYF.

As regards this clonotype: One junction end disagrees with the germline gene, perhaps due to a read error. Here the CDR3 reads CASSFIARSYNDQFF. The CDR3 nucleotides are TGTGCCAGCAGTTTTATTGCGAGATCCTACAATGATCAGTTCTTC. The chain joins TRBV6-9 to TRBJ2-1; D gene unclear. This CDR3 spans 15 amino acids. Germline CDR1 MNHGY, CDR2 SVAAGI.

The chain is built from TRBV20-1 and TRBJ1-5; tentatively, D is TRBD1 (5 bases). Germline V gene lookup returns CDR1 DFQATT and CDR2 SNEGSKA (reference sequence). V shed 0 bases and J shed 8 bases, with 17 bases lying between them. There are 15 residues in the CDR3. The DNA of the CDR3 is TGCAGTGCTAGAGAAGTGGGCAGGGAGGGTGAGCCCCAGCATTTT. This gives the protein CSAREVGREGEPQHF.

This chain connects TRBV28 to TRBJ1-2; D uncertain. This CDR3 is built from 16 residues. Germline V gene lookup returns CDR1 MDHEN and CDR2 SYDVKM. Trimming took 1 base from V and 2 from J, leaving 14 bases between them. CDR3 protein: CASSLSPPYINYGYTF. The CDR3 bases are TGTGCCAGCAGTTTATCCCCACCATACATAAACTATGGCTACACCTTC.

The J gene is TRBJ2-3, the V gene TRBV7-2; no clear D. Germline-derived CDR1 and CDR2 are SGHTA and FQGNSA. Trimming left V 2 bases short and J 0 bases short, with 6 bases between. The CDR3 is 14 amino acids. This chain's CDR3 is CASSLIRSTDTQYF. In DNA form, the CDR3 reads TGTGCCAGCAGCTTAATCCGCAGCACAGATACGCAGTATTTT. The variable domain in full, completed from reference TRBV7-2 and TRBJ2-3, reads GAGVSQSPSNKVTEKGKDVELRCDPISGHTALYWYRQSLGQGLEFLIYFQGNSAPDKSGLPSDRFSAERTGGSVSTLTIQRTQQEDSAVYLCASSLIRSTDTQYFGPGTRLTVL.

A single count supports this clonotype. This chain uses TRBV20-1 with TRBJ1-5; tentative D call: TRBD1 (5 bases). Germline CDR1 DFQATT, CDR2 SNEGSKA (reference sequence). V was clipped by 1 base and J by 1 base, with 11 bases between them. The CDR3 is 15 amino acids. CDR3: CSARGWGVSNQPQHF. The DNA for the CDR3 is TGCAGTGCTAGAGGTTGGGGGGTGAGCAATCAGCCCCAGCATTTT.